A single sample is the source of the 13 T cell receptor beta chains below, sequenced in a study of vaccination and CD4 T cells after COVID-19. Time point described: late sampling 161 to 241 days after vaccination in a few convalescent patients. TCRdb re-called the PCR reads with MiXCR, one entry per CDR3 protein. The sample lists around 30,000 distinct CDR3 sequences, approximately 53% seen once, with more than 5% in the top ten. The sequencing used CD4+ T cells from blood, collected about 7 months after SARS-CoV-2 vaccination. These receptors came from a human donor who had recovered from COVID-19.

The chain joins TRBV7-3 to TRBJ2-1, with TRBD2 matching over 9 bases. Germline V gives CDR1 SGHTA, CDR2 FQGTGA. V lost 3 bases to trimming and J lost 10 bases; unmatched junction nucleotides: 7. The CDR3 consists of 14 residues. The chain's CDR3 is CASSFGGRAGEQFF. The CDR3 DNA reads as TGTGCCAGCAGCTTTGGCGGGAGGGCCGGCGAGCAGTTCTTC.

V gene TRBV15 combines with J gene TRBJ2-1, with TRBD2 identical over 7 bases. Germline lookup yields CDR1 LNHNV and CDR2 YYDKDF (reference sequence). Trimming at V came to 1 base and at J to 7 bases, leaving 7 bases not matched to a gene. This CDR3 comprises 15 residues. CDR3 coding DNA: TGTGCCACCAGCAGAGGACTAGCCCATGAGAATGAGCAGTTCTTC. Amino acids: CATSRGLAHENEQFF.

This clonotype was detected a few times. The chain is built from TRBV11-2 and TRBJ2-5; perhaps TRBD2 as D (5 bases). CDR3 length equals 14 residues. Germline V gives CDR1 SGHAT, CDR2 FQNNGV. Trimming took 5 bases from V and 6 from J, leaving 16 bases between them. The CDR3 loop reads CASSLPGSRQTQYF. CDR3 DNA: TGTGCCAGCAGCCTACCGGGGAGCAGGCAGACCCAGTACTTC.

In its sample, this clonotype was seen once. CDR3: CASSIGKRQPQHF. CDR3 coding DNA: TGTGCCAGTAGTATCGGGAAGCGGCAGCCCCAGCATTTT. This chain connects TRBV19 to TRBJ1-5; D not resolved. Between the trimmed V and J ends, which lost 3 bases and 7 bases, there was a span of 10 bases. The length of the CDR3 is 13 residues. CDR1 and CDR2 from the germline V gene are LNHDA and SQIVND (reference sequence). The whole variable domain, remainder taken from reference TRBV19 and TRBJ1-5, is DGGITQSPKYLFRKEGQNVTLSCEQNLNHDAMYWYRQDPGQGLRLIYYSQIVNDFQKGDIAEGYSVSREKKESFPLTVTSAQKNPTAFYLCASSIGKRQPQHFGDGTRLSIL.

This clonotype was seen a few times. This chain joins TRBV7-9 and TRBJ2-3; D not certain. V lost 5 bases and J 2 bases, leaving 14 bases between the germline ends. Germline-derived CDR1 and CDR2 are SEHNR and FQNEAQ (reference sequence). The CDR3 is made up of 15 amino acids. This chain's CDR3 is CASSLPSITTDTQYF. The CDR3 DNA reads TGTGCCAGCAGCCTCCCATCGATAACCACAGATACGCAGTATTTT.

The V gene is TRBV18, the J gene TRBJ1-2, with TRBD1 as a possible D gene (6 bases). V lost 3 bases and J lost 8, with 13 bases in between. Germline CDR1 KGHSH, CDR2 LQKENI. There are 13 residues in the CDR3. The CDR3 sequence is CASSPGGSAGYTF. In nucleotides, the CDR3 is TGTGCCAGCTCACCGGGGGGCTCAGCCGGCTACACCTTC. Full variable domain (missing parts from reference TRBV18 and TRBJ1-2): NAGVMQNPRHLVRRRGQEARLRCSPMKGHSHVYWYRQLPEEGLKFMVYLQKENIIDESGMPKERFSAEFPKEGPSILRIQQVVRGDSAAYFCASSPGGSAGYTFGSGTRLTVV.

This chain's CDR3 is CSVGQGNGREQYF. The CDR3 DNA follows: TGCAGCGTGGGACAGGGGAATGGTCGCGAGCAGTACTTC. The genes are TRBV29-1 and TRBJ2-7; 10 nucleotides match TRBD1. The CDR3 spans 13 residues. V gave up 6 bases and J gave up 6 bases; unmatched junction bases: 8. CDR1 SQVTM and CDR2 ANQGSEA come from the germline V gene.

The chain uses TRBV4-1 and TRBJ2-2; TRBD2 aligns across 8 bases. V gave up 4 bases and J gave up 6 bases; unmatched junction bases: 16. This CDR3 comprises 18 residues. CDR1 and CDR2 (germline): MGHRA, YSYEKL. The CDR3 nucleotides read TGCGCCAGCAGCCCATCTTTAGCGGGAACCGGAGTGGCCGGGGAGCTGTTTTTT. It codes for CASSPSLAGTGVAGELFF.

Only a few counts were recorded for this clonotype. The chain is built from TRBV20-1 and TRBJ1-5; TRBD1 might be the D (6 bases). V lost 5 bases and J 0 bases, leaving 14 bases between the germline ends. Looked up from germline, CDR1 is DFQATT and CDR2 is SNEGSKA (reference sequence). The CDR3 contains 15 residues. The CDR3 DNA is TGCAGTGCTGGGGGCAGGGGAGATAGCAATCAGCCCCAGCATTTT. This translates into CSAGGRGDSNQPQHF.

This clonotype was observed a few times. The genes are TRBV10-3 and TRBJ2-3; TRBD1 might be the D (5 bases). The CDR3 is 16 amino acids. V was clipped by 2 bases and J by 0 bases, with 12 bases between them. Germline lookup yields CDR1 ENHRY and CDR2 SYGVKD. The CDR3 nucleotides read TGTGCCATCAGTGAGCGAGAAGGGGCTAGCACAGATACGCAGTATTTT. It yields the protein CAISEREGASTDTQYF.

CDR3: CASSSLSDNEQFF. In nucleotides, the CDR3 is TGTGCCAGCAGTTCTCTCAGCGACAATGAGCAGTTCTTC. The chain combines TRBV7-3 with TRBJ2-1; D remains ambiguous. CDR3 length: 13 amino acids. V gave up 6 bases and J gave up 5 bases, with 11 bases separating them. Per the germline V gene, CDR1 is SGHTA and CDR2 is FQGTGA.

The V call is TRBV28, the J call TRBJ2-2, with 10 nucleotides matching TRBD1. Germline-derived CDR1 and CDR2 are MDHEN and SYDVKM. The CDR3 covers 17 residues. After removal of 5 bases from V and 7 bases from J, the junction contained 13 bases not matched to a gene. The CDR3 DNA is TGTGCCAGCAGTACCCTGTCGGACAGGGGGGTGAACGGGGAGCTGTTTTTT. Translation: CASSTLSDRGVNGELFF.

This clonotype has only a few counts. The genes are TRBV27 and TRBJ1-1, with TRBD1 as a possible D gene (6 bases). This CDR3 is built from 15 residues. Germline CDR1 reads MNHEY; CDR2 reads SMNVEV (reference sequence). The V and J ends lost 2 bases and 5 bases respectively, with 15 bases between them. CDR3 in amino acids: CASSLTTGGATEAFF. DNA of the CDR3: TGTGCCAGCAGTTTAACCACGGGGGGCGCGACTGAAGCTTTCTTT.